This is a list of T cell receptor beta chains from one sample in a study of monozygotic twins with cystic fibrosis. Sequencing was performed with immunoSEQ multiplex PCR; in TCRdb, only in-frame clones are kept and a portion is missing. The table includes about 36,000 clones, 84% detected once. Sequenced: blood. These TCRs come from a girl aged 2 to 9 with cystic fibrosis. Each CDR3 is given with its conserved first and last residue. Expanded clones get a size class; other rows say once, few or many, or leave the size out.

clone_size	v_call	cdr3_aa
once	TRBV6-5	CASSKQGRNQPQHF
NA	TRBV29-1	CSVVGQATNYGYTF
NA	TRBV6-6	CASSGRDRSDNEQFF
NA	TRBV5-1	CASSPQRQPQHF
NA	TRBV9	CASSVAGGPYEQYF
NA	TRBV6-5	CASSYSGQIAGNTIYF
NA	TRBV6-1	CASRPGQGGDYGYTF
NA	TRBV5-4	CASRTGLAGGLSTDTQYF
NA	TRBV6-6	CAIQGRDSGANVLTF
NA	TRBV6-6	CASSFRGGYTF
NA	TRBV11-2	CASSPTGAGNTIYF
NA	TRBV6-6	CASRWGVATEAFF